This TCR beta chain appears in the sequencing data of a study of T cell repertoires and HLA-DP antigens. Sequencing used immunoSEQ multiplex PCR; TCRdb keeps in-frame clones, though not all of them. This table holds about 73,000 clones, around 80% found once. The table lists this clone with a count of one. What it binds is unknown. V lost 8 bases, J lost 1 base, and 6 bases stayed unmatched. This CDR3 has 15 residues. Germline V CDR1 and CDR2: MNHNY, SVGAGI (reference sequence). The receptor was derived from a man between 60 and 75 years old in good health and CMV-seronegative. Sequenced sample: CD4+ T cells from PBMCs. V gene TRBV6-6 combines with J gene TRBJ2-3, with 10 positions matching TRBD2. The CDR3 DNA reads TGTGCCAGCCGGAGGAGCGGGGGGGGCACAGATACGCAGTATTTT. Its translation: CASRRSGGGTDTQYF.